These T cell receptor beta chains were read from a single sample in a study of blood T cell repertoires in COVID-19. TCRdb's table, derived via immunoSEQ multiplex PCR, lists solely in-frame clones and lacks some. The sample contains about 64,000 clones, 85% to 90% of which appear only once. Material for sequencing was peripheral blood. These receptors were taken from a man aged 45-60 years with active COVID-19. Each CDR3 is given with its conserved first and last residue. A D gene is named only where the DNA matches it firmly. The size of a clone is reported for some rows only, either as once, few or many, or as a class for expanded clones.

>TRBJ2-1|TRBD2|-|TRBV7-9
CASSLEGLRGTTLF
TGTGCCAGCAGCTTAGAGGGGCTTCGTGGGACTACCCTCTTC
>TRBJ1-4|-|once|TRBV30
CACRQAGKLFF
TGTGCCTGTCGTCAGGCCGGAAAACTGTTTTTT
>TRBJ2-1|-|-|TRBV9
CASSVDTGSYNEQFF
TGTGCCAGCAGCGTAGATACGGGATCCTACAATGAGCAGTTCTTC
>TRBJ2-7|-|-|TRBV4-3
CASSQAAGSSYEQYF
TGCGCCAGCAGCCAAGCTGCAGGGTCTTCCTACGAGCAGTACTTC
>TRBJ2-3|TRBD2|-|TRBV2
CASTKGTSGRTDTQYF
TGTGCCAGCACTAAAGGGACTAGCGGTCGCACAGATACGCAGTATTTT
>TRBJ2-2|TRBD1|few|TRBV9
CASSVRGQARAGELFF
TGTGCCAGCAGCGTCCGCGGACAGGCGCGAGCCGGGGAGCTGTTTTTT
>TRBJ2-2|TRBD1|-|TRBV5-1
CASSPTGPSWAGELFF
TGCGCCAGCAGCCCGACAGGGCCCTCTTGGGCCGGGGAGCTGTTTTTT
>TRBJ2-7|-|medium-sized|TRBV7-9
CASSPGTSYEQYF
TGTGCCAGCAGCCCCGGGACATCCTACGAGCAGTACTTC
>TRBJ1-3|-|-|TRBV5-1
CASSWTERTSSGNTIYF
TGCGCCAGCAGCTGGACCGAAAGGACAAGCTCTGGAAACACCATATATTTT
>TRBJ2-3|TRBD1|-|TRBV29-1
CSVESPTGLTDTQYF
TGCAGCGTTGAATCTCCGACAGGGTTGACAGATACGCAGTATTTT
>TRBJ1-3|-|-|TRBV5-8
CASSLMTAGNTIYF
TGTGCCAGCAGCTTGATGACAGCTGGAAACACCATATATTTT
>TRBJ2-5|-|-|TRBV7-8
CASSFGGRETQYF
TGTGCCAGCAGCTTTGGGGGCAGGGAGACCCAGTACTTC
>TRBJ1-2|TRBD1|-|TRBV24-1
CATSDRDSIGYTF
TGTGCCACCAGTGACAGGGACAGTATCGGCTACACCTTC
>TRBJ1-6|-|once|TRBV27
CASSLSPGFSLNSPLHF
TGTGCCAGCAGTTTATCGCCGGGTTTTAGCCTTAATTCACCCCTCCACTTT
>TRBJ2-3|TRBD2|-|TRBV7-2
CASSLVGGGGPDTQYF
TGTGCCAGCAGCTTAGTCGGGGGGGGAGGTCCAGATACGCAGTATTTT
>TRBJ2-3|-|-|TRBV27
CASSLTGISTDTQYF
TGTGCCAGCAGTCTCACAGGGATTAGCACAGATACGCAGTATTTT
>TRBJ2-5|-|-|TRBV11-3
CASSFQAAETQYF
TGTGCCAGCAGCTTTCAAGCGGCTGAGACCCAGTACTTC
>TRBJ2-7|-|-|TRBV4-3
CASSPGRATPYEQYF
TGCGCCAGCAGCCCAGGCAGGGCGACCCCCTACGAGCAGTACTTC
>TRBJ2-1|TRBD2|-|TRBV5-8
CASSFLAGGPEQFF
TGTGCCAGCAGCTTCCTAGCGGGAGGTCCTGAGCAGTTCTTC
>TRBJ2-7|-|few|TRBV10-3
CAISDSGLPTYEQYF
TGTGCCATCAGTGATTCGGGACTTCCTACCTACGAGCAGTACTTC
>TRBJ2-3|-|-|TRBV2
CAIIRTTGTDTQYF
TGTGCCATCATAAGGACTACGGGCACAGATACGCAGTATTTT
>TRBJ2-1|-|-|TRBV18
CASSLRGESSYNEQFF
TGTGCCAGCTCACTCCGCGGGGAGAGCTCCTACAATGAGCAGTTCTTC
>TRBJ2-7|-|-|TRBV5-6
CASSLGDGGSYEQYF
TGTGCCAGCAGCTTGGGTGACGGGGGCTCCTACGAGCAGTACTTC
>TRBJ2-7|-|once|TRBV5-6
CASSPGQGLYEQYF
TGTGCCAGCAGCCCCGGGCAGGGACTCTACGAGCAGTACTTC
>TRBJ1-3|-|-|TRBV7-9
CASSPGLRGNTIYF
TGTGCCAGCAGCCCGGGACTTAGGGGAAACACCATATATTTT
>TRBJ2-5|TRBD2|-|TRBV30
CAWSGRARETQYF
TGTGCCTGGTCCGGGAGGGCCAGAGAGACCCAGTACTTC
>TRBJ2-7|TRBD1|-|TRBV6-5
CASSFRTGALEQYF
TGTGCCAGCAGTTTCCGGACAGGGGCCCTCGAGCAGTACTTC
>TRBJ1-2|TRBD1|few|TRBV4-1
CASRGQGEANYGYTF
TGCGCCAGCAGAGGACAGGGAGAAGCTAACTATGGCTACACCTTC
>TRBJ2-5|-|-|TRBV3-1/TRBV3-2
CASSQEIRSAREETQYF
TGTGCCAGCAGCCAAGAAATCCGATCAGCGAGGGAGGAGACCCAGTACTTC
>TRBJ2-3|-|once|TRBV6-6
CASRWSTSTDTQYF
TGTGCCAGCAGGTGGAGTACTAGCACAGATACGCAGTATTTT
>TRBJ2-7|-|-|TRBV7-6
CASSPAGRGRSYEQYF
TGTGCCAGCAGCCCAGCCGGCAGGGGTCGGTCCTACGAGCAGTACTTC
>TRBJ2-7|TRBD1|-|TRBV5-3
CARSLLPGDRAYEQYF
TGTGCCAGAAGCTTGCTTCCCGGGGACAGGGCCTACGAGCAGTACTTC
>TRBJ2-1|TRBD2|-|TRBV5-1
CASSLDPGGQFF
TGCGCCAGCAGCTTGGATCCGGGGGGGCAGTTCTTC
>TRBJ2-7|-|-|TRBV27
CASSLGGISSYEQYF
TGTGCCAGCAGTTTAGGGGGGATCAGCTCCTACGAGCAGTACTTC
>TRBJ2-5|-|-|TRBV9
CASSVRQLQETQYF
TGTGCCAGCAGCGTTAGACAGCTCCAAGAGACCCAGTACTTC
>TRBJ1-4|TRBD1|-|TRBV19
CASSSGQSRSNEKLFF
TGTGCCAGTTCGTCGGGACAGAGTCGATCTAATGAAAAACTGTTTTTT
>TRBJ2-2|TRBD1|once|TRBV28
CASRSGQGSVGELFF
TGTGCCAGCAGATCGGGACAGGGTTCCGTCGGGGAGCTGTTTTTT
>TRBJ1-3|TRBD1|-|TRBV9
CASSWTGSTGNTIYF
TGTGCCAGCAGCTGGACAGGTTCAACTGGAAACACCATATATTTT
>TRBJ2-3|TRBD1|-|TRBV4-2
CASSRGTGGTDTQYF
TGTGCCAGCAGCCGAGGGACAGGGGGCACAGATACGCAGTATTTT
>TRBJ1-2|-|-|TRBV7-9
CASSMEQDYGYTF
TGTGCCAGCAGCATGGAACAGGACTATGGCTACACCTTC
>TRBJ1-1|-|-|TRBV11-1
CASSFLRPEGTEAFF
TGTGCCAGCAGCTTTTTAAGACCGGAGGGCACTGAAGCTTTCTTT
>TRBJ1-5|TRBD1|-|TRBV19
CASIETGVTQPQHF
TGTGCCAGTATCGAGACAGGGGTAACTCAGCCCCAGCATTTT